The rows below give T cell receptor beta chains drawn from one sample of a study of Tregs in tolerant kidney transplant recipients. Assay used: immunoSEQ multiplex PCR; TCRdb lists only in-frame clones, some missing. Counted here are about 81,000 clones, 90% to 95% occurring once; the ten biggest clones make up around 1.6%. The specimen comprised CD4+ T cells from blood (PBMCs), sampled 24 months after the transplant. The receptors originated from a human patient who received a combined kidney and bone marrow transplant. The T cells may partly be graft donor cells. Both conserved end residues are part of each CDR3. The D gene is left open where the match is weak. Not all rows give a size; the values are once, few, many and, for expanded clones, a class.

length	D	size	V	J	DNA	CDR3
13	NA	NA	TRBV6-1	TRBJ2-7	TGTGCCAGCAGTGAGAGGGGGTACTACGAGCAGTACTTC	CASSERGYYEQYF
13	NA	NA	TRBV18	TRBJ2-1	TGTGCCAGCTCACCGTTGAAGGACAGCGAGCAGTTCTTC	CASSPLKDSEQFF
17	TRBD1	NA	TRBV10-3	TRBJ2-1	TGTGCCATGGGGGAACAGGGGGAAATAGGGTCCTACAATGAGCAGTTCTTC	CAMGEQGEIGSYNEQFF
14	NA	NA	TRBV7-3	TRBJ2-7	TGTGCCAGCAGCTTATCCGCCGGGTACTACGAGCAGTACTTC	CASSLSAGYYEQYF
15	TRBD2	NA	TRBV19	TRBJ2-7	TGTGCCAGTAGTATACGTTCTAGCGGGGACTACGAGCAGTACTTC	CASSIRSSGDYEQYF
14	TRBD1	NA	TRBV11-3	TRBJ2-1	TGTGCCAGCAGCTCAGGACAGGGGGCGAATGAGCAGTTCTTC	CASSSGQGANEQFF
15	TRBD1	NA	TRBV27	TRBJ2-7	TGTGCCAGCAGCCGACCGGGACAGGGGGTCGACGAGCAGTACTTC	CASSRPGQGVDEQYF
12	NA	NA	TRBV29-1	TRBJ1-3	TGCAGCGTTGAAGTCGCTGGAAACACCATATATTTT	CSVEVAGNTIYF
15	TRBD1	NA	TRBV5-8	TRBJ2-2	TGTGCCAGCAGCTTTCAGGGGGCGGTCACCGGGGAGCTGTTTTTT	CASSFQGAVTGELFF
15	NA	NA	TRBV4-1	TRBJ2-1	TGCGCCAGCAGCCAAGGAGACTACATATACAATGAGCAGTTCTTC	CASSQGDYIYNEQFF
12	NA	NA	TRBV10-3	TRBJ2-5	TGTGCCATCTCGACGGGGGAAGAGACCCAGTACTTC	CAISTGEETQYF
14	TRBD1	NA	TRBV19	TRBJ2-3	TGTGCCAGTGGTACAGGGGCTAGCACAGATACGCAGTATTTT	CASGTGASTDTQYF
13	NA	NA	TRBV6-5	TRBJ2-1	TGTGCCAGCAGTCTAGGGGCATACAATGAGCAGTTCTTC	CASSLGAYNEQFF
16	TRBD2	NA	TRBV28	TRBJ2-7	TGTGCCAGCAGTTTATGGCGGACTAGCGGTTCCTACGAGCAGTACTTC	CASSLWRTSGSYEQYF
16	NA	NA	TRBV30	TRBJ1-2	TGTGCCTGGAGTGTACGGTGGAGGGGAGACAACTATGGCTACACCTTC	CAWSVRWRGDNYGYTF
15	TRBD2	NA	TRBV18	TRBJ2-7	TGTGCCAGCTCATCGCTAGCGGGAGTAGCCTACGAGCAGTACTTC	CASSSLAGVAYEQYF
14	NA	NA	TRBV18	TRBJ1-2	TGTGCCAGCTCACCAGAAAGGGGCGGCTATGGCTACACCTTC	CASSPERGGYGYTF
15	TRBD2	NA	TRBV6-6	TRBJ2-7	TGTGCCAGCAGTCCAGCGGGGGGGAGCTCCTACGAGCAGTACTTC	CASSPAGGSSYEQYF
12	NA	NA	TRBV7-9	TRBJ2-3	TGTGCCAGCAGCTCCTACACAGATACGCAGTATTTT	CASSSYTDTQYF
13	TRBD1	NA	TRBV5-4	TRBJ2-5	TGTGCCAGCAGCTTAGACAGGGTAGAGACCCAGTACTTC	CASSLDRVETQYF
17	NA	NA	TRBV5-5	TRBJ1-5	TGTGCCAGCAGCTTGACGCTGGCAGGGTTGGGCAATCAGCCCCAGCATTTT	CASSLTLAGLGNQPQHF
14	TRBD2	NA	TRBV29-1	TRBJ2-1	TGCAGCGTTGAACGGCTAGCGGATATCAATGAGCAGTTCTTC	CSVERLADINEQFF
13	NA	once	TRBV7-2	TRBJ2-1	TGTGCCAGCAGCCCCCGGTGGTACAATGAGCAGTTCTTC	CASSPRWYNEQFF
16	TRBD1	NA	TRBV5-1	TRBJ1-2	TGCGCCAGCAGCCCGGGACAGGGGGTTTTCGACTATGGCTACACCTTC	CASSPGQGVFDYGYTF
15	NA	NA	TRBV30	TRBJ2-2	TGTGCCTGGACTAGAATAGGAGCCGTCACCGGGGAGCTGTTTTTT	CAWTRIGAVTGELFF
15	TRBD1	NA	TRBV6-4	TRBJ1-4	TGTGCCAGCAGTGCCCAGGACAGGGGCGGTGAAAAACTGTTTTTT	CASSAQDRGGEKLFF
18	TRBD1	NA	TRBV15	TRBJ1-5	TGTGCCACCAGCAGAGATAAACAGGGGTATATTAGCAATCAGCCCCAGCATTTT	CATSRDKQGYISNQPQHF
13	TRBD1	NA	TRBV6-1	TRBJ2-1	TGTGCCCCAGATTGGGGACAGGTGGACGGGCAGTTCTTC	CAPDWGQVDGQFF
13	NA	NA	TRBV27	TRBJ2-1	TGTGCCAGCAGTTTTTCCGGAGGGAATGAGCAGTTCTTC	CASSFSGGNEQFF
15	NA	NA	TRBV7-9	TRBJ2-2	TGTGCCAGCAGCCCCCGAATGTCGGGTACCGGGGAGCTGTTTTTT	CASSPRMSGTGELFF
13	NA	NA	TRBV2	TRBJ2-3	TGTGCCAGCAGGACCGGGACAACAGATACGCAGTATTTT	CASRTGTTDTQYF
12	NA	NA	TRBV7-9	TRBJ1-6	TGTGCCAGCAGCTTCGATAATTCACCCCTCCACTTT	CASSFDNSPLHF
17	NA	NA	TRBV14	TRBJ1-1	TGTGCCAGCAGCCAAGAACATCGAGCGGGGGGATACACTGAAGCTTTCTTT	CASSQEHRAGGYTEAFF
14	NA	NA	TRBV5-6	TRBJ1-4	TGTGCCAGCAGCTTAGCGGGGATGAATGAAAAACTGTTTTTT	CASSLAGMNEKLFF
16	TRBD2	NA	TRBV25-1	TRBJ2-2	TGTGCCAGCAGTCCGTGGACTAGCGGCAACACCGGGGAGCTGTTTTTT	CASSPWTSGNTGELFF
14	NA	NA	TRBV7-2	TRBJ2-7	TGTGCCAGCAAAACCTTCTTGGGGCTATCCGAGCAGTACTTC	CASKTFLGLSEQYF
14	NA	NA	TRBV19	TRBJ2-3	TGTGCCAGTAATCAGGAATTTAGCACAGATACGCAGTATTTT	CASNQEFSTDTQYF
14	NA	NA	TRBV18	TRBJ1-4	TGTGCCAGCTCACCCCGAAACAATGATGAAAAACTGTTTTTT	CASSPRNNDEKLFF
16	TRBD2	once	TRBV18	TRBJ2-7	TGTGCCAGCTCACTGGGGACTAGCGGGAGCTACGGGGGGCAGTACTTC	CASSLGTSGSYGGQYF
13	NA	NA	TRBV6-5	TRBJ1-2	TGTGCCAGCAGGAACAAGGGGCATCGCGGCTACACCTTC	CASRNKGHRGYTF
16	TRBD2	NA	TRBV4-2	TRBJ2-5	TGTGCCAGCAGCCCCCTGAAGGCGGGGGGGGACGAGACCCAGTACTTC	CASSPLKAGGDETQYF
16	TRBD1	NA	TRBV28	TRBJ1-3	TGTGCCAGCAGTTTCCGCCCAGGACAGGGTCGAAACACCATATATTTT	CASSFRPGQGRNTIYF
15	TRBD2	NA	TRBV5-1	TRBJ2-7	TGCGCCAGCAGCTTGCCAGCGGGAAACTCCTACGAGCAGTACTTC	CASSLPAGNSYEQYF
14	TRBD2	NA	TRBV27	TRBJ2-7	TGTGCCAGCAGGCCAAGCGGGAGTTTCTACGAGCAGTACTTC	CASRPSGSFYEQYF
18	NA	NA	TRBV4-1	TRBJ1-5	TGCGCCAGCAGCCAGCAGGGTCCAGGACAATATAGCAATCAGCCCCAGCATTTT	CASSQQGPGQYSNQPQHF
12	NA	NA	TRBV6-6	TRBJ2-7	TGTGCCAGCAGTCCCAGCTCCTACGAGCAGTACTTC	CASSPSSYEQYF
14	NA	NA	TRBV6-6	TRBJ2-3	TGTGCCAGCACAAGACGGACTCTTTTGGATACGCAGTATTTT	CASTRRTLLDTQYF
14	TRBD1	NA	TRBV4-3	TRBJ1-2	TGCGCCAGCAGCCAAGGGACAGGGGTTCTTGGCTACACCTTC	CASSQGTGVLGYTF
15	TRBD1	NA	TRBV6-5	TRBJ1-5	TGTGCCAGCAGCAAACGGGGACAGGGGGGCCAGCCCCAGCATTTT	CASSKRGQGGQPQHF